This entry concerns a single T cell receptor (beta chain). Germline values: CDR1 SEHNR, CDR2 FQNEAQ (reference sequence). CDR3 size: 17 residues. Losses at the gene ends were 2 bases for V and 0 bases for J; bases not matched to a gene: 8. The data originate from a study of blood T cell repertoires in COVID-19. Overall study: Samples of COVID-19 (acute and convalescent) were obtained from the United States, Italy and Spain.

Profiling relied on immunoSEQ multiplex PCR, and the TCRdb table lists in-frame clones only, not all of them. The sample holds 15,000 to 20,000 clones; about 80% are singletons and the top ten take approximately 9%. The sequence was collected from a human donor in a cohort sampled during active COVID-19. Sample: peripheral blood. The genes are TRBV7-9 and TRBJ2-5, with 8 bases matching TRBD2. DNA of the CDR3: TGTGCCAGCAGCTTATTAAGCGCGGGGGGCCACCAAGAGACCCAGTACTTC. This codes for CASSLLSAGGHQETQYF.